This T cell receptor beta chain stems from a study of cytomegalovirus exposure and HLA in healthy donors. The PCR contained 60 Vbeta and 13 Jbeta primers. Produced via immunoSEQ multiplex PCR; TCRdb's table is partial and in-frame only. The data hold about 190,000 clones, with around 86% observed a single time. This CDR3 is built from 16 residues. The J segment lost 5 bases and the V segment lost 1 base, leaving 5 bases of the junction unmatched. Per germline, CDR1 SNHLY and CDR2 FYNNEI. Specimen: PBMCs. The chain uses TRBV2 and TRBJ2-2; 9 bases agree with TRBD1. The sequence was collected from a woman aged 18-29 years in good health and CMV-seronegative. CDR3 amino acids: CASSEVGQGFTGELFF. Written as DNA, the CDR3 is TGTGCCAGCAGTGAAGTGGGACAGGGTTTTACCGGGGAGCTGTTTTTT. The full variable domain, in which reference TRBV2 and TRBJ2-2 provide the parts outside the CDR3, is EPEVTQTPSHQVTQMGQEVILRCVPISNHLYFYWYRQILGQKVEFLVSFYNNEISEKSEIFDDQFSVERPDGSNFTLKIRSTKLEDSAMYFCASSEVGQGFTGELFFGEGSRLTVL.